A selection of T cell receptor beta chains follows, all from one sample in a study of coeliac disease. TCRdb keeps only in-frame clones here, not all; method: immunoSEQ multiplex PCR. The sample contains about 2,500 clones, 66% of which appear only once. The sequencing sample was made of lamina propria lymphocytes from the gut. Receptor source: a woman between 65 and 79 years old with celiac disease on a gluten-free diet. Each CDR3 is given with its conserved first and last residue. D genes are given only for firm matches. The size of a clone is reported for some rows only, either as once, few or many, or as a class for expanded clones.

v_call	d_call	clone_size	j_call	cdr3_aa	cdr3_nt
TRBV6-1	NA	few	TRBJ2-4	CASSTNKECIQYF	TGTGCCAGCAGTACGAACAAGGAGTGCATTCAGTACTTC
TRBV5-1	TRBD2	NA	TRBJ2-5	CASSPEGLGGSETQYF	TGCGCCAGCAGCCCCGAGGGACTGGGGGGGTCAGAGACCCAGTACTTC
TRBV4-2	NA	NA	TRBJ1-4	CASSLTHHGATNEKLFF	TGTGCCAGCAGCCTAACCCACCACGGTGCAACTAATGAAAAACTGTTTTTT
TRBV5-4	TRBD1	NA	TRBJ2-6	CASTHQGDGAGSGANVLTF	TGTGCCAGCACCCACCAGGGGGATGGAGCCGGATCTGGGGCCAACGTCCTGACTTTC
TRBV11-2	TRBD1	NA	TRBJ2-5	CASSVPGGVETQYF	TGTGCCAGCAGTGTGCCAGGGGGCGTAGAGACTCAGTACTTC
TRBV6-1	TRBD2	NA	TRBJ2-1	CASSPGTSGFF	TGTGCCAGCAGTCCCGGGACTAGCGGGTTCTTC
TRBV7-8	NA	NA	TRBJ1-5	CASSWTAFSDSNQPQHF	TGTGCCAGCAGCTGGACAGCCTTTTCCGATAGCAATCAGCCCCAGCATTTT
TRBV6-1	NA	NA	TRBJ2-1	CASSRRVNEQFF	TGTGCCAGCAGCCGACGGGTAAATGAGCAGTTCTTC
TRBV9	TRBD1	few	TRBJ1-2	CASSAMTGAHGYTF	TGTGCCAGCAGCGCGATGACAGGGGCACATGGCTACACCTTC
TRBV6-6	NA	NA	TRBJ2-3	CASSYGVAAATDTQYF	TGTGCCAGCAGTTATGGAGTAGCGGCAGCCACAGATACGCAGTATTTT
TRBV6-6	NA	few	TRBJ2-5	CASSLGGRTQETQYF	TGTGCCAGCAGTCTAGGAGGAAGGACCCAAGAGACCCAGTACTTC
TRBV18	NA	NA	TRBJ2-7	CASSPDTSYEQYF	TGTGCCAGCTCACCGGACACTTCCTACGAGCAGTACTTC
TRBV2	NA	NA	TRBJ1-5	CASSGAGGSAQHF	TGTGCCAGCAGTGGTGCAGGAGGCTCAGCCCAGCATTTT
TRBV27	TRBD1	NA	TRBJ1-5	CASSLVGQGNQPQHF	TGTGCCAGCAGTTTAGTGGGACAGGGCAATCAGCCCCAGCATTTT
TRBV10-2	NA	NA	TRBJ2-7	CASSETVAAQQYF	TGCGCCAGCAGTGAGACTGTAGCTGCGCAGCAGTACTTC
TRBV21-1	NA	NA	TRBJ2-2	CASWTYRERYTGELFF	TGTGCCAGCTGGACGTACAGGGAGCGGTACACCGGGGAGCTGTTTTTT
TRBV11-3	NA	NA	TRBJ1-2	CASSLDLGNYGYTF	TGTGCCAGCAGCTTAGATCTGGGCAACTATGGCTACACCTTC
TRBV5-4	TRBD2	few	TRBJ2-5	CASSSSSGSEETQYF	TGTGCCAGCAGCTCTTCTAGCGGGAGTGAAGAGACCCAGTACTTC
TRBV6-5	NA	NA	TRBJ2-3	CASRQGGAGDTQYF	TGTGCCAGCAGACAAGGGGGGGCGGGAGATACGCAGTATTTT
TRBV7-9	TRBD1	NA	TRBJ2-7	CASSLGQGVSYEQYF	TGTGCCAGCAGCTTAGGGCAGGGGGTCTCCTACGAGCAGTACTTC
TRBV21-1	NA	once	TRBJ1-2	CASSALLATRKTYGYTF	TGTGCCAGCAGCGCCCTTCTAGCTACAAGAAAGACCTATGGCTACACCTTC
TRBV7-2	TRBD2	few	TRBJ2-5	CASSLWREKIYQETQYF	TGTGCCAGCAGCTTATGGCGGGAGAAGATCTACCAAGAGACCCAGTACTTC
TRBV10-3	NA	NA	TRBJ2-1	CAITQRWDSSSYNEQFF	TGTGCCATCACTCAACGCTGGGACTCGAGCTCCTACAATGAGCAGTTCTTC
TRBV21-1	NA	NA	TRBJ2-1	CASSKRGGSGGTNEQFF	TGTGCCAGCAGCAAACGGGGGGGTAGCGGGGGAACGAATGAGCAGTTCTTC
TRBV6-1	NA	NA	TRBJ2-4	CASSPSGRRKNIQYF	TGTGCCAGCAGCCCTTCGGGGAGAAGAAAAAACATTCAGTACTTC
TRBV27	TRBD2	NA	TRBJ2-1	CASNPSGRGEQFF	TGTGCCAGCAACCCTAGCGGGAGGGGTGAGCAGTTCTTC
TRBV4-1	TRBD1	NA	TRBJ1-1	CASSQGQGRTEAFF	TGCGCCAGCAGCCAAGGACAGGGGAGAACTGAAGCTTTCTTT